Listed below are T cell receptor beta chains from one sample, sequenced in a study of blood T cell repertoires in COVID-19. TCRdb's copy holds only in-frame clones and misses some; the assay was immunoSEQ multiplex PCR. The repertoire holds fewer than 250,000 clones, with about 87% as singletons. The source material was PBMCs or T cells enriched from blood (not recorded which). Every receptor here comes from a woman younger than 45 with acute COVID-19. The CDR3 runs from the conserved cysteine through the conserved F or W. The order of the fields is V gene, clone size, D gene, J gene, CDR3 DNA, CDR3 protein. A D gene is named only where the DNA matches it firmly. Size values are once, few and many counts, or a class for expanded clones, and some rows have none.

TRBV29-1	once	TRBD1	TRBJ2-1	TGCAGCGCCCTAGACAGGGGGCGTCAGAATGAGCAGTTCTTC	CSALDRGRQNEQFF
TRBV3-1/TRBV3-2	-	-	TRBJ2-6	TGTGCCAGCAGTAGCGTTGGCTCTGGGGCCAACGTCCTGACTTTC	CASSSVGSGANVLTF
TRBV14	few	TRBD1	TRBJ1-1	TGTGCCAGCAGCTACGGGACAGGGAGCACTGAAGCTTTCTTT	CASSYGTGSTEAFF
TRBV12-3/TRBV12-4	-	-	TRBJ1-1	TGTGCCAGCAGTTTACAACAGAACACTGAAGCTTTCTTT	CASSLQQNTEAFF
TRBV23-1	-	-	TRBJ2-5	TGCGCCAGCAGTCAACAAAACCAAGAGACCCAGTACTTC	CASSQQNQETQYF
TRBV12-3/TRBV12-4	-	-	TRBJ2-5	TGTGCCAGCAGTTTAGCGAGGCAAGAGACCCAGTACTTC	CASSLARQETQYF
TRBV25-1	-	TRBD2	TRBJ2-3	TGTGCCAGCAGTGGGCAGCGGGGTCAGGAAGATACGCAGTATTTT	CASSGQRGQEDTQYF
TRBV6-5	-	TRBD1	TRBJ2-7	TGTGCCAGCAGGGGGACAGTGGCGTCCTACGAGCAGTACTTC	CASRGTVASYEQYF
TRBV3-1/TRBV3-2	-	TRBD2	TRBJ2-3	TGTGCCAGCAGCCAAGGGCTAGCGGGGAGCACAGATACGCAGTATTTT	CASSQGLAGSTDTQYF
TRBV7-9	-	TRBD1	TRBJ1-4	TGTGCCAGCAGTTTGGCCCCCGGACAGGGGGGGAAACTGTTTTTT	CASSLAPGQGGKLFF
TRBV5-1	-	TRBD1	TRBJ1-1	TGCGCCAGCAGCTTGGAGGGACAGGGGGGAACTGAAGCTTTCTTT	CASSLEGQGGTEAFF
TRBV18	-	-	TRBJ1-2	TGTGCCAGCTCACCAGGACTTTTGAACTATGGCTACACCTTC	CASSPGLLNYGYTF
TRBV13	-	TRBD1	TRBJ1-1	TGTGCCGTCCGACAGGGGGCAGGGACTGAAGCTTTCTTT	CAVRQGAGTEAFF
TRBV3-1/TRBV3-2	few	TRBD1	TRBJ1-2	TGTGCCAGCAGCGGAGGGACAGGTGACTATGGCTACACCTTC	CASSGGTGDYGYTF
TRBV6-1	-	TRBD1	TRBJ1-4	TGTGCCAGCAGTGAAAATAACCACGGGACAGGAAATGAAAAACTGTTTTTT	CASSENNHGTGNEKLFF
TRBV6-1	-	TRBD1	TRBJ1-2	TGTGCCAGCAGTACCAGGACAGGGGAGGACACCTTC	CASSTRTGEDTF
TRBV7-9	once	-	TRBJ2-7	TGTGCCAGCAGCTTCGAGGGTAACGAGCAGTACTTC	CASSFEGNEQYF
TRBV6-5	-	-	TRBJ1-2	TGTGCCAGCTCGGCAGGAAACTATGGCTACACCTTC	CASSAGNYGYTF
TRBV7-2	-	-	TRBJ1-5	TGTGCCAGCAGCTTAGGGGAGGATCAGCCCCAGCATTTT	CASSLGEDQPQHF
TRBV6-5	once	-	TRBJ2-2	TGTGCCAGCGGGCGACCGGGAGGGGAGCTGTTTTTT	CASGRPGGELFF
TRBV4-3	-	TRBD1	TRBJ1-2	TGCGCCAGCAGCCAAGATTCCACAGGGGCTTCTGGCTACACCTTC	CASSQDSTGASGYTF
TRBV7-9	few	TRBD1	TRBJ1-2	TGTGCCAGCAGCGGGGACGACAGGGTCGGAGGCTACACCTTC	CASSGDDRVGGYTF
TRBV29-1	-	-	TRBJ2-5	TGCAGCGTTGAAGAACTCCAAGAGACCCAGTACTTC	CSVEELQETQYF
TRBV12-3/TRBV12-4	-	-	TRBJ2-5	TGTGCCAGCAGTTTTAAAGAGACCCAGTACTTC	CASSFKETQYF
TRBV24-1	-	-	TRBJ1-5	TGTGCCACCAGTGATTTTGGCAGTAATCAGCCCCAGCATTTT	CATSDFGSNQPQHF
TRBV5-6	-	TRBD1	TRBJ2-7	TGTGCCAGCAGCTTGATAAGACAGGGGCTCCCCTACGAGCAGTACTTC	CASSLIRQGLPYEQYF
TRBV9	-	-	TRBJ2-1	TGTGCCAGCAGCGTAGAACAGGTTACCAGGAATTACAATGAGCAGTTCTTC	CASSVEQVTRNYNEQFF
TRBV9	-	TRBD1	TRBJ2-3	TGTGCCAGCAGCGTAGCCGGACAGGGCACAGATACGCAGTATTTT	CASSVAGQGTDTQYF
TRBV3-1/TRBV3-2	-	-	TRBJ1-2	TGTGCCAGCAGCCAAGAATATTACCAAGAACAGGTCAACTATGGCTACACCTTC	CASSQEYYQEQVNYGYTF
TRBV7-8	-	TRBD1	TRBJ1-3	TGTGCCAGCAGCGGCCGGGACAGGGTTAGAGTTGGAAACACCATATATTTT	CASSGRDRVRVGNTIYF
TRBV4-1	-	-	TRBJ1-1	TGCGCCAGCAGCCAAGAAGTGAGGCTGATCACTGAAGCTTTCTTT	CASSQEVRLITEAFF
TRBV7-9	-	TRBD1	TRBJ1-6	TGTGCCAGCAGCCCAGACAGGGGGCCATACCTCTTCTATTCACCCCTCCACTTT	CASSPDRGPYLFYSPLHF
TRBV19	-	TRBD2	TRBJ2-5	TGTGCCAGTAGCCATCGACTAGCGGGGTATGAGACCCAGTACTTC	CASSHRLAGYETQYF
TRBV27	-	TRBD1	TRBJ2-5	TGTGCCAGCAGTTTATCATCCAGGGGGGAGACCCAGTACTTC	CASSLSSRGETQYF
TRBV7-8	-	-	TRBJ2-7	TGTGCCAGCAGCTCGACTGGACAGAGGGAGCAGTACTTC	CASSSTGQREQYF
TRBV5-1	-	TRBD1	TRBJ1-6	TGCGCCAGCAGGTCCGGGACAGGGTCCTATAATTCACCCCTCCACTTT	CASRSGTGSYNSPLHF
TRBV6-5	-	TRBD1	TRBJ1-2	TGTGCCAGCAGTTTACCCGGGACAGGGGTTGTTCATGGCTACACCTTC	CASSLPGTGVVHGYTF
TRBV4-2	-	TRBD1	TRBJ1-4	TGTGCCAGCAGCCAACCTATTGGGGGACAGGGGGCGTATGAAAAACTGTTTTTT	CASSQPIGGQGAYEKLFF
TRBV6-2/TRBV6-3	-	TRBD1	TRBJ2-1	TGTGCCAGCAGTCCGACAGGGGGAGACTACAATGAGCAGTTCTTC	CASSPTGGDYNEQFF
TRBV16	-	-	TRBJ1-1	TGTGCCAGCAGCCAATCATCCTTGACAGAGAACACTGAAGCTTTCTTT	CASSQSSLTENTEAFF
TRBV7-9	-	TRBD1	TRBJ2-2	TGTGCCAGCAGCTTAGGACAGGGGGTCACCGGGGAGCTGTTTTTT	CASSLGQGVTGELFF
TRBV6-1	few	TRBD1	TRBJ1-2	TGTGCCAGCAGGGGTGGGGACAGCTATGGCTACACCTTC	CASRGGDSYGYTF
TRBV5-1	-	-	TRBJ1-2	TGCGCCAGCAGCTCAGGGACAAGGGGACGTAACTATGGCTACACCTTC	CASSSGTRGRNYGYTF
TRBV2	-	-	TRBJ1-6	TGTGCCAGCAGTGATCGGTCCCATTCACCCCTCCACTTT	CASSDRSHSPLHF
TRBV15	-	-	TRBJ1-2	TGTGCCACCAGCAGAGTTGACACCTGGTATGGCTACACCTTC	CATSRVDTWYGYTF
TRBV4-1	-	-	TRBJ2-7	TGCGCCAGCAGGGCCCTTCATCACACATCCTACGAGCAGTACTTC	CASRALHHTSYEQYF
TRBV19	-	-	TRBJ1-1	TGTGCCAGTAGTATAGGGGAGGGATACACTGAAGCTTTCTTT	CASSIGEGYTEAFF
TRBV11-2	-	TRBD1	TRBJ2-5	TGTGCCACTACACACGGACAGGGGCTGATCCAAGAGACCCAGTACTTC	CATTHGQGLIQETQYF
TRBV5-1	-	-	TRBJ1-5	TGCGCCAGCAGCAAGGACACCTTTAGCAATCAGCCCCAGCATTTT	CASSKDTFSNQPQHF
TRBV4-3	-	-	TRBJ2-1	TGCGCCAGCAGCCAAGACCGTGCGGGGAACAATGAGCAGTTCTTC	CASSQDRAGNNEQFF
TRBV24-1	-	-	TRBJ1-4	TGTGCCACCGAAGGCCCCAGGGGAAGGGAAAATGAAAAACTGTTTTTT	CATEGPRGRENEKLFF
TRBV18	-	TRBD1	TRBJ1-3	TGTGCCAGCTCACCAGGGACAGACCGAAACACCATATATTTT	CASSPGTDRNTIYF
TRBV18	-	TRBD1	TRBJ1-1	TGTGCCAGCTCGGCCGGGACAGGGGGCACGGGCACTGAAGCTTTCTTT	CASSAGTGGTGTEAFF
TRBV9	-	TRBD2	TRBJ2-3	TGTGCCAGCAGCGTAGGAGCGGGGGGCACAGATACGCAGTATTTT	CASSVGAGGTDTQYF
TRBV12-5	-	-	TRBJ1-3	TGTGCTAGTGGTTTTACAGGGAACTCTGGAAACACCATATATTTT	CASGFTGNSGNTIYF
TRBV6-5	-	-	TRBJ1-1	TGTGCCAGCAGTTACGAGTTGAACACTGAAGCTTTCTTT	CASSYELNTEAFF
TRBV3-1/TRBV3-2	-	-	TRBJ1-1	TGTGCCAGCACCCGGGGGGGGGTCACTGAAGCTTTCTTT	CASTRGGVTEAFF
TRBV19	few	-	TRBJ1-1	TGTGCCAGTAGCCAGAACACTGAAGCTTTCTTT	CASSQNTEAFF